The 14 T cell receptor beta chains reported below all come from one sample, sequenced in a study of blood T cell repertoires in COVID-19. Assay: immunoSEQ multiplex PCR; the TCRdb copy retains only in-frame clones and omits some. The sample shows some 99,000 clones, 75% to 90% of them seen only once. What was sequenced was peripheral blood. The receptor set was obtained from a woman aged 60-75 years with acute or convalescent COVID-19.

In nucleotides, the CDR3 is TGCGCCAGCAGTGAGAGACAGGGGAACACTGAAGCTTTCTTT. This translates into CASSERQGNTEAFF. The chain recombines TRBV10-2 with TRBJ1-1; TRBD1 agrees at 7 bases. CDR1 and CDR2 from the germline V gene are WSHSY and SAAADI. This CDR3 contains 14 residues. The V gene end was trimmed by 2 bases and the J gene end by 1 base; junction bases not matched to a gene: 1.

The chain is built from TRBV5-6 and TRBJ1-5; 7 positions agree with TRBD1. Germline trimming cut 4 bases from V and 7 bases from J; bases unmatched to any gene: 8. Germline V gene sequence: CDR1 SGHDT, CDR2 YYEEEE. This CDR3 contains 14 residues. The CDR3 DNA reads as TGTGCCAGCAGCCTGCAGGGGGTAGGGCAGCCCCAGCATTTT. It translates to CASSLQGVGQPQHF.

CDR3 residues: CASSLVAGAWDEQFF. CDR3 in DNA: TGTGCCAGCAGCTTGGTTGCGGGGGCCTGGGATGAGCAGTTCTTC. The J gene is TRBJ2-1, the V gene TRBV5-8; D is perhaps TRBD2 (7 bases). The CDR3 runs 15 residues. CDR1 SGHTS and CDR2 YDEGEE come from the germline V gene. V was clipped by 0 bases and J by 8 bases, with 15 bases between them.

This chain joins TRBV19 and TRBJ2-4; D possibly corresponds to TRBD1 (6 bases). V dropped 7 bases and J dropped 5 bases, with 12 bases sitting between them. The V gene's germline CDR1 is LNHDA and CDR2 SQIVND (reference sequence). There are 13 residues in the CDR3. In DNA, the CDR3 is TGTGCCAGTAAAGACAGGTCCCAAAACATTCAGTACTTC. Translating gives CASKDRSQNIQYF.

V is TRBV5-1 and J is TRBJ2-7, with 8 bases aligning to TRBD2. The length of the CDR3 is 16 residues. In germline, CDR1 is SGHRS, CDR2 YFSETQ. Trimming at V came to 4 bases and at J to 6 bases, leaving 15 bases not matched to a gene. For the CDR3, the DNA is TGCGCCAGCAGCCCAACCATGAGCGGGGGTTTTGGCGAGCAGTACTTC. This encodes CASSPTMSGGFGEQYF.

The V call is TRBV28, the J call TRBJ2-2; 8 bases agree with TRBD1. After removal of 5 bases from V and 6 bases from J, the junction contained 5 bases not matched to a gene. Germline V gene data show CDR1 as MDHEN and CDR2 as SYDVKM. The CDR3 consists of 14 residues. As DNA, the CDR3 is TGTGCCAGCAGTCCGGACAGGGAGGCCGGGGAGCTGTTTTTT. Protein product: CASSPDREAGELFF.

The chain joins TRBV3-1 (or the pseudogene TRBV3-2) to TRBJ2-7, with 7 bases that match TRBD1. The CDR3 has 16 amino acids. CDR1 and CDR2 (germline): LGHDT, YNNKEL (reference sequence). V lost 3 bases, J lost 1 base, and 9 bases stayed unmatched. CDR3 in DNA: TGTGCCAGCAGCCAGGGAACGACAGGGACATCCTACGAGCAGTACTTC. Protein sequence: CASSQGTTGTSYEQYF.

The chain combines TRBV5-1 with TRBJ2-7; TRBD1 matches 7 bases. Germline CDR1 reads SGHRS; CDR2 reads YFSETQ. Trimming took 4 bases from V and 2 from J; bases not matched to a gene: 3. This CDR3 contains 13 residues. The chain's CDR3 is CASSVDRAYEQYF. The CDR3 region has the DNA TGCGCCAGCAGCGTTGACAGGGCCTACGAGCAGTACTTC.

This clone was found a few times. The CDR3 here is CASSWGRPTGNTEAFF. Written as DNA, the CDR3 is TGTGCCAGCAGTTGGGGGCGGCCAACGGGGAACACTGAAGCTTTCTTT. This chain uses TRBV27 with TRBJ1-1; TRBD1 is a possible D gene (6 bases). V was clipped by 4 bases and J by 1 base, with 16 bases between them. Per germline, CDR1 MNHEY and CDR2 SMNVEV (reference sequence). The CDR3 contains 16 residues.

This sequence joins TRBV24-1 and TRBJ2-1, with TRBD1 identical over 9 bases. Trimming removed 7 bases from V and 5 bases from J; junction bases left unmatched: 5. CDR1 is KGHDR and CDR2 is SFDVKD in the germline V gene. CDR3 length equals 14 residues. The CDR3 is CATSRGQGNNEQFF. The CDR3, as DNA: TGTGCCACCAGCCGGGGACAGGGAAACAATGAGCAGTTCTTC.

This clone was found once. The V call is TRBV30, the J call TRBJ1-6, with 9 bases aligning to TRBD1. The CDR3 runs to 15 residues. The J segment lost 7 bases and the V segment lost 3 bases, leaving 7 bases of the junction unmatched. The germline V gene has CDR1 GTSNPN and CDR2 SVGIG (reference sequence). The CDR3 protein is CAWRPRDRENSPLHF. Written as DNA, the CDR3 is TGTGCCTGGAGGCCTCGGGACAGGGAGAATTCACCCCTCCACTTT.

CDR3 sequence reads: CASSLTYLADTQYF. The CDR3 DNA sequence: TGCGCCAGCAGCTTGACCTATTTAGCAGATACGCAGTATTTT. V usage is TRBV5-1 and J usage is TRBJ2-3; D not certain. The CDR3 is made up of 14 amino acids. Trimming took off 1 base at V and 4 bases at J, with 10 bases between the two ends. Germline V gives CDR1 SGHRS, CDR2 YFSETQ.

This clone appeared a single time. The chain uses TRBV2 and TRBJ2-3; D is undetermined. The CDR3 runs to 12 residues. Germline CDR1 is SNHLY and CDR2 is FYNNEI. Deletions cut 8 bases from V and 1 base from J, with 7 bases between. The CDR3 coding sequence is TGTGCCAGCTCGCAGGGCACAGATACGCAGTATTTT. Residues: CASSQGTDTQYF.

The sample holds a few counts of this clone. V usage is TRBV4-1 and J usage is TRBJ2-7; maybe TRBD2 (5 bases). CDR1 is MGHRA, CDR2 YSYEKL, per germline. With 5 bases removed from V and 4 bases from J, the gap between germline ends came to 18 bases. This CDR3 has 15 amino acids. In DNA, the CDR3 is TGCGCCAGCAGCTCCTCGGACGGGAATCGATACGAGCAGTACTTC. Translation gives CASSSSDGNRYEQYF.